These 32 T cell receptor beta chains came from one sample sequenced in a study of a mutant IDH1 vaccine in newly diagnosed glioma. The time point here: week 23, last vaccination. Doses of 300 ug of mutant IDH1 20-mer peptide were given with topical imiquimod. Which antigens these TCRs recognize remains unknown. Only in-frame clones appear in the TCRdb table, and some are missing; sequencing was by immunoSEQ multiplex PCR. This repertoire shows roughly 60,000 clones, approximately 81% found once; its top ten account for 4%. The sequenced sample was PBMCs, obtained from a glioma patient whose treatment included an IDH1 peptide vaccine. The receptors derive from a man aged 25-45 years with glioma.

The chain couples TRBV7-2 to TRBJ1-2; the D is unclear. The germline V gene has CDR1 SGHTA and CDR2 FQGNSA. CDR3 length: 15 residues. The V end was cut by 5 bases, the J end by 4 bases, with 17 bases between. As DNA, the CDR3 is TGTGCCAGCAGCCGGGCACGGACGGAAGTCTATGGCTACACCTTC. It specifies CASSRARTEVYGYTF.

The chain links TRBV27 to TRBJ1-4, with 9 bases fitting TRBD1. J gave up 8 bases and V 5 bases, and 6 bases lay outside the gene matches. CDR1 is MNHEY and CDR2 is SMNVEV in the germline V gene (reference sequence). This CDR3 spans 14 amino acids. The CDR3 DNA reads TGTGCCAGCAGTCCGGACAGGGGAGGGGAAAAACTGTTTTTT. Amino acids: CASSPDRGGEKLFF.

The V and J genes are TRBV2 and TRBJ2-5; TRBD1 might be the D (6 bases). Trimming took off 1 base at V and 4 bases at J, with 13 bases between the two ends. Germline values: CDR1 SNHLY, CDR2 FYNNEI. The CDR3 contains 15 residues. CDR3 sequence reads: CASSEVRQALETQYF. CDR3 in DNA: TGTGCCAGCAGTGAAGTGAGACAGGCCCTAGAGACCCAGTACTTC.

This clone was seen a single time. This chain links TRBV7-9 with TRBJ2-2; maybe TRBD2 (5 bases). This CDR3 region has 17 residues. V was cut by 5 bases and J by 2 bases, with 18 bases left in between. Germline CDR1 and CDR2: SEHNR and FQNEAQ (reference sequence). CDR3: CASSALLRVGNTGELFF. The CDR3 coding sequence is TGTGCCAGCAGCGCCCTCTTGAGGGTCGGTAACACCGGGGAGCTGTTTTTT.

A single count supports this clone. The chain uses TRBV7-8 and TRBJ2-5; D ambiguous. V lost 6 bases and J 5 bases, leaving 19 bases between the germline ends. Germline loops: CDR1 SGHVS, CDR2 FQNEAQ. CDR3 size: 15 residues. This chain's CDR3 is CASSHRSPSIETQYF. DNA of the CDR3: TGTGCCAGCAGTCACCGGTCCCCCAGTATTGAGACCCAGTACTTC.

The chain combines TRBV6-5 with TRBJ2-7; D gene ambiguous. Looked up from germline, CDR1 is MNHEY and CDR2 is SVGAGI. CDR3 length equals 12 residues. V was pared by 8 bases and J by 2 bases, with 10 bases between. The chain's CDR3 is CASRENAYEQYF. Written as DNA, the CDR3 is TGTGCCAGCCGCGAAAATGCCTACGAGCAGTACTTC.

This chain uses TRBV11-2 with TRBJ2-2; TRBD1 is a possible D gene (6 bases). The germline V gene encodes CDR1 SGHAT and CDR2 FQNNGV. V lost 1 base to trimming and J lost 4 bases, with 10 bases between them. The CDR3 has 15 residues. The CDR3 sequence: CASSLARTATGELFF. CDR3 nucleotide sequence: TGTGCCAGCAGCTTAGCCAGGACAGCCACCGGGGAGCTGTTTTTT. Filled out from reference TRBV11-2 and TRBJ2-2, the complete variable domain reads EAGVAQSPRYKIIEKRQSVAFWCNPISGHATLYWYQQILGQGPKLLIQFQNNGVVDDSQLPKDRFSAERLKGVDSTLKIQPAKLEDSAVYLCASSLARTATGELFFGEGSRLTVL.

V usage is TRBV5-1 and J usage is TRBJ1-2; 9 nucleotides line up with TRBD1. Germline lookup yields CDR1 SGHRS and CDR2 YFSETQ. CDR3 length: 14 amino acids. V dropped 3 bases and J dropped 1; count of bases not matched to a gene: 1. The CDR3 loop is CASSWDRVNYGYTF. CDR3 DNA: TGCGCCAGCAGCTGGGACAGGGTTAACTATGGCTACACCTTC.

The chain uses TRBV2 and TRBJ2-2; D remains unclear. The CDR3 contains 12 residues. Germline V CDR1 and CDR2: SNHLY, FYNNEI. V lost 6 bases and J lost 6, with 8 bases in between. The CDR3 is CASRPPAGELFF. For the CDR3, the DNA is TGTGCCAGCAGGCCACCGGCCGGGGAGCTGTTTTTT.

V is TRBV15 and J is TRBJ1-1; 10 nucleotides line up with TRBD1. Germline CDR1 reads LNHNV; CDR2 reads YYDKDF (reference sequence). The CDR3 is made up of 15 amino acids. After removal of 5 bases from V and 8 bases from J, the junction contained 11 bases not matched to a gene. CDR3 amino acids: CATSRSGGTGVEAFF. The CDR3 DNA follows: TGTGCCACCAGCCGCTCGGGTGGGACAGGGGTGGAAGCTTTCTTT.

The chain employs TRBV11-2 and TRBJ1-1, with D unresolved. Germline-derived CDR1 and CDR2 are SGHAT and FQNNGV. The CDR3 covers 11 residues. The germline V and J ends were trimmed by 5 bases and 3 bases, with 4 bases remaining between them. The CDR3 region is CASSAYTEAFF. The CDR3 DNA follows: TGTGCCAGCAGCGCCTACACTGAAGCTTTCTTT. The full variable domain, in which reference TRBV11-2 and TRBJ1-1 provide the parts outside the CDR3, is EAGVAQSPRYKIIEKRQSVAFWCNPISGHATLYWYQQILGQGPKLLIQFQNNGVVDDSQLPKDRFSAERLKGVDSTLKIQPAKLEDSAVYLCASSAYTEAFFGQGTRLTVV.

This clone was detected only a few times. This rearrangement joins TRBV7-9 to TRBJ2-7, with 8 bases that match TRBD1. Germline-derived CDR1 and CDR2 are SEHNR and FQNEAQ (reference sequence). J was trimmed by 8 bases and V by 5 bases; bases with no gene match: 8. The CDR3 extends over 13 amino acids. CDR3 nucleotides: TGTGCCAGCAGCCCTAGAGGACAGGGCCAGCAGTACTTC. This encodes CASSPRGQGQQYF.

The CDR3 here is CASRLKGGGAITQYF. CDR3 coding DNA: TGTGCCAGCAGACTCAAAGGTGGGGGGGCAATCACGCAGTATTTT. This sequence joins TRBV5-6 and TRBJ2-3; possibly TRBD2 for D (7 bases). The V end was cut by 5 bases, the J end by 9 bases, with 22 bases between. CDR1 and CDR2 from the germline V gene are SGHDT and YYEEEE. The CDR3 is 15 amino acids.

This sequence joins TRBV20-1 and TRBJ2-5; D gene uncertain. Matching the DNA end better, TRBJ2-7 makes the J call doubtful. Germline V gene lookup returns CDR1 DFQATT and CDR2 SNEGSKA (reference sequence). The CDR3 contains 11 residues. CDR3 loop: CSARENSEQYF. For the CDR3, the DNA is TGCAGTGCTAGAGAAAACAGCGAGCAGTACTTC.

The chain recombines TRBV19 with TRBJ1-4; 7 bases align to TRBD1. Trimming at V came to 2 bases and at J to 8 bases, leaving 8 bases not matched to a gene. Germline CDR1 is LNHDA and CDR2 is SQIVND (reference sequence). This CDR3 spans 15 amino acids. CDR3 region: CASSIFYRGREKLFF. Here the CDR3 DNA reads TGTGCCAGTAGTATATTCTACAGGGGCCGAGAAAAACTGTTTTTT. The full variable domain, completed using reference TRBV19 and TRBJ1-4, is DGGITQSPKYLFRKEGQNVTLSCEQNLNHDAMYWYRQDPGQGLRLIYYSQIVNDFQKGDIAEGYSVSREKKESFPLTVTSAQKNPTAFYLCASSIFYRGREKLFFGSGTQLSVL.

About this clone itself: Possible read error: a much larger clone is one base away. This rearrangement joins TRBV6-1 to TRBJ1-6, with D tentatively TRBD1 (5 bases). Germline values: CDR1 MNHNS, CDR2 SASEGT. The CDR3 sequence is 13 residues long. Between the trimmed V and J ends, which lost 3 bases and 5 bases, there was a span of 5 bases. CDR3 bases: TGTGCCAGCAGTGACAGGGATAATTCACCCCTCCACTTT. Its translation: CASSDRDNSPLHF.

The chain is built from TRBV5-6 and TRBJ2-7; D call uncertain. V was cut by 4 bases and J by 3 bases, with 11 bases left in between. The CDR3 extends over 13 amino acids. Germline-derived CDR1 and CDR2 are SGHDT and YYEEEE. CDR3 loop: CASSPQTVYEQYF. CDR3 nucleotides: TGTGCCAGCAGCCCCCAGACGGTCTACGAGCAGTACTTC.

The chain joins TRBV10-3 to TRBJ2-7; 8 bases are a match to TRBD1. The V segment lost 7 bases and the J segment 2 bases; nucleotides outside the gene matches: 7. Germline CDR1 ENHRY, CDR2 SYGVKD. The CDR3 spans 14 residues. The CDR3 loop reads CAIKSDRGPYEQYF. CDR3 in DNA: TGTGCCATCAAATCTGACAGGGGACCCTACGAGCAGTACTTC.

This clone was recorded only once. This chain links TRBV9 with TRBJ2-5; TRBD1 matches at 8 bases. The J call may be mistaken, given a closer DNA end match to TRBJ2-7. CDR1 SGDLS and CDR2 YYNGEE come from the germline V gene. This CDR3 spans 15 amino acids. CDR3 sequence (DNA): TGTGCCAGCAGCGTGACAGGGGAGGCTTCCTACGAGCAGTACTTC. This translates into CASSVTGEASYEQYF.

This clone was picked up a small number of times. CDR3 in DNA: TGTGCCAGAGGAGGCCAGCCCCAGCATTTT. It is translated as CARGGQPQHF. The gene calls are TRBV28 and TRBJ1-5; D is unclear. CDR3 length: 10 amino acids. V was clipped by 9 bases and J by 7 bases, with 7 bases between them. Per the germline V gene, CDR1 is MDHEN and CDR2 is SYDVKM.

V gene TRBV4-1 combines with J gene TRBJ2-7, with 8 bases fitting TRBD1. Trimming took 3 bases from V and 3 from J; bases not matched to a gene: 7. CDR3 length: 15 residues. The V gene's germline CDR1 is MGHRA and CDR2 YSYEKL. CDR3 in DNA: TGCGCCAGCAGCCAGTCCGGGACAGGCTACTACGAGCAGTACTTC. Translation: CASSQSGTGYYEQYF.

The chain couples TRBV6-1 to TRBJ2-1; 7 bases align to TRBD2. Trimming took 6 bases from V and 4 from J; bases not matched to a gene: 9. This CDR3 has 15 amino acids. Germline V CDR1 and CDR2: MNHNS, SASEGT. In nucleotides, the CDR3 is TGTGCCAGCAGACCTTGGGGCGGGGGTTACAATGAGCAGTTCTTC. Its protein is CASRPWGGGYNEQFF.

This chain uses TRBV5-4 with TRBJ2-1; tentatively, D is TRBD2 (5 bases). Germline CDR1 and CDR2: SGHNT and YYREEE (reference sequence). The germline V and J ends were trimmed by 1 base and 4 bases, with 6 bases remaining between them. The CDR3 covers 13 residues. The CDR3 reads CASSLWEYNEQFF. Written as DNA, the CDR3 is TGTGCCAGCAGCTTGTGGGAGTACAATGAGCAGTTCTTC.

CDR3 in DNA: TGTGCCAGCAGCCGTCCGGGACAGGGGTGGTCACCCCTCCACTTT. It encodes CASSRPGQGWSPLHF. The J gene is TRBJ1-6, the V gene TRBV27; TRBD1 agrees at 10 bases. The CDR3 spans 15 residues. Per the germline V gene, CDR1 is MNHEY and CDR2 is SMNVEV (reference sequence). After removal of 6 bases from V and 10 bases from J, the junction contained 9 bases not matched to a gene.

This sequence joins TRBV9 and TRBJ2-7; 7 bases are shared with TRBD2. The germline V gene has CDR1 SGDLS and CDR2 YYNGEE. This CDR3 region has 15 residues. With 0 bases clipped from V and 3 bases from J, the junction kept 6 bases outside the gene matches. The CDR3 DNA reads TGTGCCAGCAGCGTAGCAGGGCGGGGGAACTACGAGCAGTACTTC. Translation gives CASSVAGRGNYEQYF.

The chain is built from TRBV7-8 and TRBJ1-5, with TRBD1 identical over 7 bases. V lost 1 base to trimming and J lost 0 bases; unmatched junction nucleotides: 9. The CDR3 runs to 18 residues. Germline values: CDR1 SGHVS, CDR2 FQNEAQ. CDR3 protein: CASSLEPWTGYSNQPQHF. CDR3 coding DNA: TGTGCCAGCAGCTTAGAGCCTTGGACAGGCTATAGCAATCAGCCCCAGCATTTT.

The V and J genes are TRBV27 and TRBJ1-2; 9 nucleotides agree with TRBD1. CDR1 MNHEY and CDR2 SMNVEV come from the germline V gene (reference sequence). With V trimmed by 4 bases and J by 3 bases, 6 bases remained unmatched. This CDR3 region has 15 residues. CDR3 sequence: CASSSLGTGHYGYTF. CDR3 in DNA: TGTGCCAGCAGTTCATTAGGGACAGGGCACTATGGCTACACCTTC.

The chain joins TRBV5-1 to TRBJ2-1, with 8 bases lining up with TRBD1. The junction had 11 bases not matched to a gene; V was cut back by 4 bases and J by 8 bases. CDR3 size: 15 residues. The germline V gene has CDR1 SGHRS and CDR2 YFSETQ. CDR3 in amino acids: CASSLRRTGTDEQFF. The CDR3 bases are TGCGCCAGCAGCCTGCGAAGGACAGGGACGGATGAGCAGTTCTTC.

The chain links TRBV5-1 to TRBJ1-2; 7 bases agree with TRBD1. V dropped 4 bases and J dropped 3; count of bases not matched to a gene: 9. CDR3 length equals 15 residues. Germline V CDR1 and CDR2: SGHRS, YFSETQ. The CDR3 loop reads CASSQQGGRDYGYTF. CDR3 nucleotides: TGCGCCAGCAGCCAGCAAGGGGGCAGGGACTATGGCTACACCTTC.

The rearrangement uses TRBV5-8 and TRBJ1-6, with unresolved D. The CDR3 length is 13 residues. V dropped 4 bases and J dropped 7 bases, with 9 bases sitting between them. Germline assignment: CDR1 SGHTS and CDR2 YDEGEE. This CDR3 is CASSIGPNSPLHF. CDR3 nucleotide sequence: TGTGCCAGCAGCATTGGACCCAATTCACCCCTCCACTTT.

The gene calls are TRBV11-2 and TRBJ1-5, with D possibly TRBD1 on 5 matching bases. The germline gives CDR1 SGHAT, CDR2 FQNNGV. The CDR3 contains 17 residues. V lost 4 bases and J 6 bases, leaving 22 bases between the germline ends. CDR3 protein: CASSYDALRQGGQPQHF. The CDR3 bases are TGTGCCAGCAGCTATGATGCCCTCAGGCAGGGTGGTCAGCCCCAGCATTTT.

V gene TRBV18 combines with J gene TRBJ2-4, with D possibly being TRBD1 (5 bases). V was trimmed by 2 bases and J by 5 bases, leaving 7 bases between them. Germline V CDR1 and CDR2: KGHSH, LQKENI. The CDR3 extends over 13 amino acids. The CDR3 loop reads CASSPDRENIQYF. CDR3 nucleotide sequence: TGTGCCAGCTCACCAGACAGAGAAAACATTCAGTACTTC. Looking up the rest from reference TRBV18 and TRBJ2-4 gives the full variable domain: NAGVMQNPRHLVRRRGQEARLRCSPMKGHSHVYWYRQLPEEGLKFMVYLQKENIIDESGMPKERFSAEFPKEGPSILRIQQVVRGDSAAYFCASSPDRENIQYFGAGTRLSVL.